The 29 T cell receptor beta chains below all came from one sample that was sequenced in a study of T-cell memory formation after mild COVID-19. MiXCR was run by TCRdb on the 5' RACE reads, yielding one entry per CDR3 protein. The repertoire holds 110,000 or so distinct CDR3 sequences, roughly 20% seen once, with 41% in the top ten. Sequencing was carried out using PBMCs or a T cell subset sorted from them (not recorded which). These receptors originate from a man in his late teens or twenties who had mild COVID-19 (a few samples of this study predate the infection). Cell type and time point are not known.

This clonotype turned up a few times. The rearrangement uses TRBV4-2 and TRBJ2-7, with TRBD1 matching over 10 bases. With 3 bases clipped from V and 4 bases from J, the junction kept 12 bases outside the gene matches. The CDR3 consists of 17 residues. Germline loops: CDR1 LGHNA, CDR2 YNFKEQ. The CDR3 sequence is CASSQAGTGEVWYEQYF. The CDR3 nucleotides read TGTGCCAGCAGCCAGGCGGGGACAGGGGAGGTTTGGTACGAGCAGTACTTC.

The J gene is TRBJ1-6, the V gene TRBV6-2 or TRBV6-3; D is undetermined. Germline assignment: CDR1 MNHEY and CDR2 SVGEGT. The CDR3 has 13 amino acids. V lost 6 bases and J lost 13, with 16 bases in between. The CDR3 loop reads CASSIREAAPLHF. The CDR3 DNA is TGTGCCAGCAGCATCCGGGAGGCGGCTCCCCTCCACTTT.

In this sample, this clonotype turned up a few times. CDR3 nucleotides: TGTGCCAGCAGTCCCGGGACTAGCGGGGCCCGATCAACAGATACGCAGTATTTT. Its translation: CASSPGTSGARSTDTQYF. The rearrangement links TRBV12-3 or TRBV12-4 to TRBJ2-3; 13 bases map to TRBD2. V was clipped by 5 bases and J by 3 bases; unmatched bases: 11. The CDR3 is 18 amino acids.

A few counts support this clonotype. The chain carries TRBV6-6 and TRBJ2-3, with TRBD2 identical over 9 bases. The junction had 10 bases not matched to a gene; V was cut back by 6 bases and J by 0 bases. Germline lookup yields CDR1 MNHNY and CDR2 SVGAGI (reference sequence). The CDR3 length is 17 residues. In DNA form, the CDR3 reads TGTGCCAGCAGCAGAAATGGACTAGCGACAAGCACAGATACGCAGTATTTT. This translates into CASSRNGLATSTDTQYF.

A few counts support this clonotype. The J gene is TRBJ2-3, the V gene TRBV4-1; unclear D gene. In germline, CDR1 is MGHRA, CDR2 YSYEKL. The CDR3 contains 13 residues. Trimming removed 4 bases at V and 6 bases at J, with 11 bases between. The CDR3 spells CASSPSILDTQYF. DNA for the CDR3: TGCGCCAGCAGCCCCTCTATTCTTGATACGCAGTATTTT.

With respect to this clonotype: The junction differs from germline at one of its ends, possibly a read error. The chain is built from TRBV9 and TRBJ1-2; maybe TRBD1 (6 bases). The germline gives CDR1 SGDLS, CDR2 YYNGEE. This CDR3 has 15 amino acids. CDR3 residues: CAGSADSSVNYGYTF. The CDR3 DNA sequence: TGTGCCGGCAGCGCGGACAGCTCTGTTAACTATGGCTACACCTTC.

In its sample, this clonotype was seen a few times. The V gene is TRBV4-1, the J gene TRBJ2-5; TRBD2 aligns across 7 bases. J lost 14 bases, V lost 4 bases, and 16 bases had no gene match. Germline CDR1 is MGHRA and CDR2 is YSYEKL. The CDR3 is 14 residues long. The CDR3 sequence: CASSPRGVAGAEYF. The CDR3 region has the DNA TGCGCCAGCAGCCCAAGAGGAGTAGCGGGTGCGGAATACTTC.

This CDR3 reads CSAPIQGVEAFF. The DNA of the CDR3 is TGCAGTGCTCCAATCCAGGGAGTTGAAGCTTTCTTT. The J gene is TRBJ1-1, the V gene TRBV20-1; a weak D match, TRBD1 (5 bases). The CDR3 has 12 amino acids. V was clipped by 5 bases and J by 7 bases, with 14 bases between them. Germline assignment: CDR1 DFQATT and CDR2 SNEGSKA (reference sequence).

This clonotype has more than one count but fewer than ten. The gene calls are TRBV29-1 and TRBJ1-2, with D unclear. The CDR3 spans 13 residues. Deletions cut 6 bases from V and 3 bases from J, with 14 bases between. The germline CDR1 and CDR2 sequences are SQVTM and ANQGSEA. The CDR3 spells CSVRATVDYGYTF. DNA for the CDR3: TGCAGCGTCAGAGCGACGGTCGACTATGGCTACACCTTC.

This chain links TRBV7-9 with TRBJ2-7; TRBD1 matches 9 bases. This CDR3 region has 15 residues. Germline V CDR1 and CDR2: SEHNR, FQNEAQ (reference sequence). V lost 4 bases, J lost 1 base, and 5 bases stayed unmatched. DNA for the CDR3: TGTGCCAGCAGCTCCCGACAGGGGGTTTCCTACGAGCAGTACTTC. Its translation: CASSSRQGVSYEQYF. The full variable domain, with the rest looked up from reference TRBV7-9 and TRBJ2-7, is DTGVSQNPRHKITKRGQNVTFRCDPISEHNRLYWYRQTLGQGPEFLTYFQNEAQLEKSRLLSDRFSAERPKGSFSTLEIQRTEQGDSAMYLCASSSRQGVSYEQYFGPGTRLTVT.

This clonotype was found a few times. The V gene is TRBV3-1, the J gene TRBJ2-1; D perhaps matches TRBD2 (5 bases). V was clipped by 8 bases and J by 0 bases, with 8 bases between them. Germline V gene lookup returns CDR1 LGHDT and CDR2 YNNKEL (reference sequence). This CDR3 has 13 residues. CDR3 sequence: CASSGSSYNEQFF. CDR3 bases: TGTGCCAGCTCTGGGAGCTCCTACAATGAGCAGTTCTTC.

This clonotype was recorded a few times. The CDR3 DNA sequence: TGTGCCAGCAGCCAAGAACCCGGGACAGGGGTTTTGGGCCCCTACGAGCAGTACTTC. Translation: CASSQEPGTGVLGPYEQYF. V is TRBV4-2 and J is TRBJ2-7, with 10 bases fitting TRBD1. The junction had 13 bases not matched to a gene; V was cut back by 0 bases and J by 2 bases. The CDR3 extends over 19 amino acids. Germline V lookup: CDR1 LGHNA, CDR2 YNFKEQ.

The chain combines TRBV6-5 with TRBJ2-3; 10 bases are a match to TRBD1. CDR1 and CDR2 (germline): MNHEY, SVGAGI. V lost 0 bases, J lost 6 bases, and 9 bases stayed unmatched. The CDR3 length is 17 residues. The CDR3 here is CASSYSVRDRGPDTQYF. Here the CDR3 DNA reads TGTGCCAGCAGTTACTCGGTCCGGGACAGGGGCCCGGATACGCAGTATTTT.

This clonotype was recorded a few times. V and J are TRBV7-8 and TRBJ2-5, with TRBD1 matching 10 bases. After removal of 3 bases from V and 5 bases from J, the junction contained 6 bases not matched to a gene. This CDR3 region has 15 residues. Germline-derived CDR1 and CDR2 are SGHVS and FQNEAQ. The CDR3 DNA follows: TGTGCCAGCAGCTTGGGGGACAGGGGTACGGAGACCCAGTACTTC. Its translation is CASSLGDRGTETQYF.

This clonotype has more than one count but fewer than ten. This chain connects TRBV7-3 to TRBJ2-3; 10 bases align to TRBD1. CDR1 is SGHTA, CDR2 FQGTGA, per germline. The trim removed 5 bases at V and 5 bases at J, leaving 7 bases unmatched. This CDR3 contains 15 residues. The CDR3 sequence is CASSLPGQGIDTQYF. The CDR3 DNA reads as TGTGCCAGCAGCCTCCCGGGACAGGGGATAGATACGCAGTATTTT.

The chain recombines TRBV7-8 with TRBJ2-7; D is undetermined. The V end lost 5 bases, the J end lost 6 bases, and 14 bases lay between the germline ends. The CDR3 has 13 residues. The germline CDR1 and CDR2 sequences are SGHVS and FQNEAQ. CDR3 sequence reads: CASSPSGLTEQYV. The CDR3 bases are TGTGCCAGCAGCCCCTCGGGTTTGACCGAGCAGTACGTC.

The CDR3 loop reads CASSLGPPKSEQYV. The CDR3 DNA reads as TGTGCCAGCAGCTTAGGCCCCCCTAAGTCCGAGCAGTACGTC. The chain employs TRBV7-9 and TRBJ2-7; D gene uncertain. The CDR3 has 14 residues. V lost 1 base and J lost 6, with 13 bases in between. Germline V CDR1 and CDR2: SEHNR, FQNEAQ (reference sequence).

This clonotype was detected a few times. The rearrangement links TRBV7-8 to TRBJ1-5, with 8 nucleotides matching TRBD1. J lost 3 bases, V lost 5 bases, and 3 bases had no gene match. Germline V gives CDR1 SGHVS, CDR2 FQNEAQ. The CDR3 has 14 amino acids. CDR3 loop: CASSLQGVNQPQHF. CDR3 nucleotides: TGTGCCAGCAGCCTACAGGGGGTCAATCAGCCCCAGCATTTT.

In its sample, this clonotype was seen a few times. The V and J genes are TRBV3-1 and TRBJ2-5; 9 bases agree with TRBD2. With V trimmed by 4 bases and J by 7 bases, 16 bases remained unmatched. Germline lookup yields CDR1 LGHDT and CDR2 YNNKEL (reference sequence). CDR3 size: 17 residues. For the CDR3, the DNA is TGTGCCAGCAGCCTAAGCGGGAGGCTCCTCAACGGCTTGACCCAGTACTTC. It yields the protein CASSLSGRLLNGLTQYF.

The chain joins TRBV7-9 to TRBJ2-7; 7 bases map to TRBD1. CDR3 size: 14 residues. Germline V lookup: CDR1 SEHNR, CDR2 FQNEAQ (reference sequence). The trim removed 1 base at V and 2 bases at J, leaving 2 bases unmatched. CDR3 in amino acids: CASSLVGTAYEQYF. Written as DNA, the CDR3 is TGTGCCAGCAGCTTAGTCGGGACAGCCTACGAGCAGTACTTC.

A few counts support this clonotype. The chain joins TRBV12-3 or TRBV12-4 to TRBJ2-7; no clear D. V lost 6 bases, J lost 2 bases, and 8 bases lay in between. The CDR3 has 12 amino acids. The CDR3 here is CASSSDAYEQYF. DNA of the CDR3: TGTGCCAGCAGCTCGGACGCCTACGAGCAGTACTTC.

This clonotype was picked up a small number of times. The V gene is TRBV7-2, the J gene TRBJ2-7, with 7 bases identical to TRBD2. Germline V gives CDR1 SGHTA, CDR2 FQGNSA. There are 15 residues in the CDR3. V lost 4 bases and J lost 3; bases outside the gene matches: 9. CDR3: CASSSAPGGSYEQYF. The CDR3 nucleotides are TGTGCCAGCAGCTCCGCTCCGGGGGGTAGCTACGAGCAGTACTTC.

This clonotype showed up just a few times. The V and J genes are TRBV7-9 and TRBJ1-2; D perhaps matches TRBD1 (5 bases). This CDR3 has 12 amino acids. The ends were cut back, 5 bases at V and 8 bases at J, with 12 bases in the middle. The germline gives CDR1 SEHNR, CDR2 FQNEAQ (reference sequence). CDR3 sequence: CASSVGGEGYTF. In nucleotides, the CDR3 is TGTGCCAGCAGCGTTGGGGGGGAAGGCTACACCTTC.

This clonotype was counted at least ten times. The V gene is TRBV25-1, the J gene TRBJ2-5; 11 nucleotides agree with TRBD1. The CDR3 has 18 residues. The germline gives CDR1 MGHDK, CDR2 SYGVNS. V dropped 0 bases and J dropped 6; count of bases not matched to a gene: 12. The chain's CDR3 is CASSEYKGQGVRAQTQYF. CDR3 DNA sequence: TGTGCCAGCAGTGAATATAAGGGACAGGGGGTAAGGGCACAGACCCAGTACTTC.

The chain uses TRBV10-3 and TRBJ1-1; TRBD1 is a possible D gene (5 bases). V lost 2 bases and J lost 1, with 8 bases in between. In germline, CDR1 is ENHRY, CDR2 SYGVKD. The CDR3 loop spans 14 amino acids. CDR3 coding DNA: TGTGCCATCAGTGAGGTGCAGGGGAACACTGAAGCTTTCTTT. Amino acid sequence: CAISEVQGNTEAFF.

The CDR3 loop is CASTSLGAVSYGYTF. Here the CDR3 DNA reads TGTGCCAGCACCTCCTTGGGGGCGGTTAGCTATGGCTACACCTTC. This chain links TRBV5-4 with TRBJ1-2; possible D gene TRBD1, 6 bases. Trimming took 6 bases from V and 4 from J, leaving 19 bases between them. Per the germline V gene, CDR1 is SGHNT and CDR2 is YYREEE (reference sequence). The CDR3 sequence is 15 residues long.

The V call is TRBV11-2, the J call TRBJ1-2; D might be TRBD1 (6 bases). Germline CDR1 and CDR2: SGHAT and FQNNGV. V was shortened by 5 bases and J by 3 bases, with 22 bases between the two germline ends. The CDR3 spans 17 residues. CDR3 nucleotide sequence: TGTGCCAGCAGCCACCTTGACTCCAGGACAGCTTACTATGGCTACACCTTC. This codes for CASSHLDSRTAYYGYTF. The entire variable domain, with the rest obtained from reference TRBV11-2 and TRBJ1-2, is as follows: EAGVAQSPRYKIIEKRQSVAFWCNPISGHATLYWYQQILGQGPKLLIQFQNNGVVDDSQLPKDRFSAERLKGVDSTLKIQPAKLEDSAVYLCASSHLDSRTAYYGYTFGSGTRLTVV.

This clonotype showed up just a few times. The chain links TRBV2 to TRBJ1-3; TRBD1 is a possible D gene (6 bases). The CDR3 sequence is 15 residues long. Germline loops: CDR1 SNHLY, CDR2 FYNNEI. The V gene lost 4 bases and the J gene lost 0 bases, with 10 bases spanning the gap. CDR3 DNA: TGTGCCAGCAGTGTAGGACAGAGCTCTGGAAACACCATATATTTT. Translated, it gives CASSVGQSSGNTIYF.

The genes are TRBV14 and TRBJ1-1; the match to TRBD1 covers 11 bases. CDR3 length: 15 amino acids. Germline V CDR1 and CDR2: SGHDN, FVKESK. With V trimmed by 8 bases and J by 5 bases, 10 bases remained unmatched. CDR3 protein: CASRGQGARDTEAFF. CDR3 sequence (DNA): TGTGCCAGCCGTGGACAGGGGGCAAGAGATACTGAAGCTTTCTTT.